These T cell receptor beta chains were read from a single sample in a study of blood T cell repertoires in COVID-19. Profiled with immunoSEQ multiplex PCR; TCRdb holds only in-frame clones, not every one. Seen here are a few hundred thousand clones, around 87% observed once, and the top ten hold roughly 2%. The sample was PBMCs or T cells enriched from blood (not recorded which). The receptors shown here come from a middle-aged man in a cohort exposed to, infected with or recovered from COVID-19 (not recorded which). CDR3s include the opening cysteine and the closing phenylalanine or tryptophan. The order of the fields is V gene, D gene, J gene, clone size, CDR3 protein, CDR3 DNA. The D gene is left open where the match is weak. The size entry is marked missing in some rows and otherwise reads once, few, many or a size class.

TRBV29-1	.	TRBJ2-1	.	CSVLLRRDKSAVAGYNEQFF	TGCAGCGTCCTACTCCGCCGGGACAAGAGTGCGGTAGCGGGTTACAATGAGCAGTTCTTC
TRBV11-2	.	TRBJ1-5	.	CASSLSQGNQPQHF	TGTGCCAGCAGCTTAAGTCAGGGGAATCAGCCCCAGCATTTT
TRBV2	.	TRBJ1-2	.	CASSFTPNYGYTF	TGTGCCAGCAGTTTTACACCGAACTATGGCTACACCTTC
TRBV20-1	.	TRBJ1-5	.	CSARQNQPQHF	TGCAGTGCTAGACAGAATCAGCCCCAGCATTTT
TRBV12-3/TRBV12-4	.	TRBJ1-5	few	CASSFRNQPQHF	TGTGCCAGCAGTTTTCGTAATCAGCCCCAGCATTTT
TRBV10-3	TRBD2	TRBJ2-1	once	CAISEVTSGGGAYNEQFF	TGTGCCATCAGTGAGGTGACTAGCGGGGGCGGGGCTTACAATGAGCAGTTCTTC
TRBV5-1	TRBD1	TRBJ2-7	.	CASSLGKYTGGKKKQYF	TGCGCCAGCAGCTTGGGGAAATATACAGGGGGGAAAAAGAAGCAGTACTTC
TRBV30	.	TRBJ2-5	.	CAWSARGETQYF	TGTGCCTGGAGTGCCAGGGGAGAGACCCAGTACTTC
TRBV4-2	.	TRBJ2-2	once	CASSQDPANTGELFF	TGTGCCAGCAGCCAAGACCCAGCGAACACCGGGGAGCTGTTTTTT
TRBV5-1	TRBD1	TRBJ2-2	.	CASTAGGSTGELFF	TGCGCCAGCACGGCAGGGGGCAGTACCGGGGAGCTGTTTTTT
TRBV27	.	TRBJ2-1	.	CASSDDSGDNEQFF	TGTGCCAGCAGCGACGACTCAGGGGACAATGAGCAGTTCTTC
TRBV5-1	TRBD1	TRBJ2-5	.	CASSYRGPETQYF	TGCGCCAGCTCCTACAGGGGGCCGGAGACCCAGTACTTC
TRBV5-1	TRBD1	TRBJ1-4	.	CASGLTGANEKLFF	TGCGCCAGCGGACTGACAGGGGCCAATGAAAAACTGTTTTTT
TRBV5-1	.	TRBJ1-3	few	CASSPQGGGSGNTIYF	TGCGCCAGCAGCCCCCAAGGGGGGGGCTCTGGAAACACCATATATTTT
TRBV6-1	TRBD2	TRBJ2-5	many	CASSEGEREIETQYF	TGTGCCAGCAGTGAAGGGGAGCGGGAGATTGAGACCCAGTACTTC
TRBV4-1	TRBD1	TRBJ2-5	.	CASSQPGQKETQYF	TGCGCCAGCAGCCAACCGGGACAGAAAGAGACCCAGTACTTC
TRBV19	TRBD2	TRBJ2-7	once	CASSIKAGGNYEQYF	TGTGCCAGTAGTATAAAAGCGGGAGGGAACTACGAGCAGTACTTC
TRBV5-1	TRBD1	TRBJ2-2	.	CASSVDRPNTGELFF	TGCGCCAGCAGCGTGGACAGGCCGAACACCGGGGAGCTGTTTTTT
TRBV6-5	.	TRBJ2-7	.	CASSKDSYEQYF	TGTGCCAGCAGTAAGGACAGCTACGAGCAGTACTTC
TRBV9	TRBD2	TRBJ2-7	.	CASSQITSGSYEQYF	TGTGCCAGCAGTCAAATCACTAGCGGGAGTTACGAGCAGTACTTC
TRBV27	TRBD2	TRBJ2-7	.	CASSLSGRAYEQYF	TGTGCCAGCAGTTTAAGCGGGAGGGCCTACGAGCAGTACTTC
TRBV18	.	TRBJ1-5	.	CASSQGRGNQPQHF	TGTGCCAGCTCTCAGGGGAGGGGCAATCAGCCCCAGCATTTT
TRBV2	TRBD1	TRBJ2-3	.	CASKGTGTDTQYF	TGTGCCAGCAAAGGGACAGGGACAGATACGCAGTATTTT
TRBV6-2/TRBV6-3	TRBD1	TRBJ1-4	.	CASSPAPGQGLEKLFF	TGTGCCAGCAGCCCTGCCCCGGGACAGGGGCTCGAAAAACTGTTTTTT
TRBV12-5	.	TRBJ1-1	.	CASGLGHDMNTEAFF	TGTGCTAGTGGTTTGGGCCATGACATGAACACTGAAGCTTTCTTT
TRBV7-2	.	TRBJ2-1	.	CASSFTQRSSYNEQFF	TGTGCCAGCAGCTTTACTCAGCGAAGCTCCTACAATGAGCAGTTCTTC
TRBV27	.	TRBJ2-1	.	CASSPRGSLSNEQFF	TGTGCCAGCAGTCCCAGGGGTTCTCTTTCCAATGAGCAGTTCTTC
TRBV6-5	TRBD1	TRBJ1-3	.	CASSWDRSSGNTIYF	TGTGCCAGCAGTTGGGACAGGAGCTCTGGAAACACCATATATTTT
TRBV30	.	TRBJ2-3	.	CAWERTDTQYF	TGTGCCTGGGAGCGGACAGATACGCAGTATTTT
TRBV10-3	TRBD1	TRBJ2-7	.	CAISESRRDRASEQYF	TGTGCCATCAGTGAGTCCCGCCGGGACAGGGCGAGCGAGCAGTACTTC
TRBV5-1	TRBD1	TRBJ2-4	.	CASSSTGGKNIQYF	TGCGCCAGCAGCTCGACAGGGGGCAAAAACATTCAGTACTTC
TRBV5-1	.	TRBJ1-5	.	CASSLEGVGNQPQHF	TGCGCCAGCAGCTTGGAAGGAGTGGGCAATCAGCCCCAGCATTTT
TRBV7-9	.	TRBJ1-6	.	CASSSSTFSPLHF	TGTGCCAGCAGCTCGTCAACATTTTCACCCCTCCACTTT
TRBV7-6	TRBD1	TRBJ1-3	few	CASSGGTGPGNTIYF	TGTGCCAGCAGCGGGGGGACAGGGCCTGGAAACACCATATATTTT
TRBV3-1/TRBV3-2	.	TRBJ2-3	.	CASSQDSSTDTQYF	TGTGCCAGCAGCCAAGACTCTAGCACAGATACGCAGTATTTT
TRBV5-1	.	TRBJ1-3	.	CASSPGAGNTIYF	TGCGCCAGCAGCCCAGGGGCCGGAAACACCATATATTTT
TRBV24-1	TRBD1	TRBJ2-1	.	CATSDWDRGDEQFF	TGTGCCACCAGTGATTGGGACAGGGGGGATGAGCAGTTCTTC
TRBV3-1/TRBV3-2	.	TRBJ1-3	.	CASSQGQTNTIYF	TGTGCCAGCAGCCAAGGACAGACAAACACCATATATTTT
TRBV28	TRBD1	TRBJ1-2	.	CASTGQGYGYTF	TGTGCCAGTACCGGACAGGGTTACGGCTACACCTTC
TRBV19	TRBD1	TRBJ1-2	.	CASSISQGNSYGYTF	TGTGCCAGTAGTATTTCACAGGGGAATAGCTATGGCTACACCTTC
TRBV19	TRBD1	TRBJ2-7	.	CASSWDRTYEQYF	TGTGCCAGTAGCTGGGACAGGACCTACGAGCAGTACTTC
TRBV19	TRBD2	TRBJ2-2	.	CASSSYRVSGRAREHTGELFF	TGTGCCAGTAGTTCCTACCGCGTAAGCGGGAGGGCCCGCGAACACACCGGGGAGCTGTTTTTT
TRBV27	.	TRBJ1-5	.	CASSLTHNQPQHF	TGTGCCAGCAGTTTAACACATAATCAGCCCCAGCATTTT
TRBV19	TRBD1	TRBJ2-7	.	CASSISGGKYYEQYF	TGTGCCAGTAGTATTTCAGGGGGAAAGTACTACGAGCAGTACTTC
TRBV5-4	.	TRBJ2-1	.	CASSLAGSYNEQFF	TGTGCCAGCAGCTTGGCGGGATCCTACAATGAGCAGTTCTTC
TRBV7-6	.	TRBJ1-5	.	CASRRGGDSDYSNQPQHF	TGTGCCAGCAGGAGGGGGGGCGACAGCGATTATAGCAATCAGCCCCAGCATTTT
TRBV5-6	TRBD1	TRBJ2-2	once	CASSLGSRGRRTGELFF	TGTGCCAGCAGCTTGGGTTCCAGGGGGCGCAGGACCGGGGAGCTGTTTTTT
TRBV19	TRBD2	TRBJ2-7	.	CASSIGLAGRSYEQYF	TGTGCCAGTAGTATTGGGCTAGCGGGACGATCCTACGAGCAGTACTTC
TRBV2	.	TRBJ1-1	.	CASRRDPNTEAFF	TGTGCCAGCAGGCGGGACCCCAACACTGAAGCTTTCTTT
TRBV28	TRBD1	TRBJ1-1	.	CASRTGTGGEAFF	TGTGCCAGCAGGACTGGGACAGGGGGTGAAGCTTTCTTT
TRBV6-5	.	TRBJ1-5	.	CASGTLTGFEQPQHF	TGTGCCAGTGGGACCCTCACAGGGTTCGAGCAGCCCCAGCATTTT
TRBV5-1	.	TRBJ1-5	.	CASSFDGGTGNQPQHF	TGCGCCAGCAGTTTTGACGGGGGAACCGGCAATCAGCCCCAGCATTTT
TRBV9	.	TRBJ2-3	.	CATHDLSGAPRWTQYF	TGTGCCACCCACGATCTATCTGGGGCCCCCCGGTGGACGCAGTATTTT